This T cell receptor (beta chain) was documented in a study of molecular identifiers for immune sequencing clone quantification. Overall study: Naive CD8 RNA (around 20,000 or 100,000 cells) was divided into five aliquots, with four sequenced.

The sample holds a few counts of this clonotype. A much larger clone differs by one base, so this may be a read error. The CDR3 carries no conserved terminal phenylalanine or tryptophan, so it likely arises from a read error. Trimming stripped 2 bases from V and 2 bases from J, with 13 bases between. This CDR3 is built from 15 residues. CDR1 is MNHNS, CDR2 SASEGT, per germline. TCRdb analysed the PCR reads with MiXCR anew, one entry per CDR3 protein. Of over 600,000 distinct CDR3 sequences detected, about 20% appear once; the ten largest clones hold approximately 0.9%. The receptor was derived from a human donor in good health. Some libraries in this study had Jurkat cell RNA spiked in. Material for sequencing was naive CD8+ T cells from blood, with Jurkat cell RNA spiked in. The subset was: FACS-sorted CD8+CD4-CCR7+CD45RA+ naive T cells. The chain has TRBV6-1 and TRBJ2-7; D remains ambiguous. The chain's CDR3 is CASSELGKRAYEQYL. Here the CDR3 DNA reads TGTGCCAGCAGTGAACTGGGCAAACGGGCCTACGAGCAGTACCTC.